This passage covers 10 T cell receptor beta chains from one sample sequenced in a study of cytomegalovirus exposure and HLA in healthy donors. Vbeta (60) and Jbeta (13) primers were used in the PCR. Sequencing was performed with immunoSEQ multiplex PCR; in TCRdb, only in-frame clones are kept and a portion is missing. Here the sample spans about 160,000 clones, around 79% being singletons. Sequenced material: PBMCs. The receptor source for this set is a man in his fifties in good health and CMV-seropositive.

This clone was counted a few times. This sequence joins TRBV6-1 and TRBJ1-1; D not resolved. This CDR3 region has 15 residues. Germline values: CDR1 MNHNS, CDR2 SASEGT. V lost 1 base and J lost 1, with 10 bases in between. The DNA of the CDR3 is TGTGCCAGCAGTGAAGTTCTTCGGGGGAACACTGAAGCTTTCTTT. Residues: CASSEVLRGNTEAFF.

CDR3 coding DNA: TGTGCCAGCAGCGAGGCAGGACAGGGTTATGAAAAACTGTTTTTT. It translates to CASSEAGQGYEKLFF. The chain uses TRBV28 and TRBJ1-4; TRBD1 matches 8 bases. The ends lost 6 bases at V and 6 bases at J; junction bases unmatched: 9. Germline V CDR1 and CDR2: MDHEN, SYDVKM. The CDR3 contains 15 residues.

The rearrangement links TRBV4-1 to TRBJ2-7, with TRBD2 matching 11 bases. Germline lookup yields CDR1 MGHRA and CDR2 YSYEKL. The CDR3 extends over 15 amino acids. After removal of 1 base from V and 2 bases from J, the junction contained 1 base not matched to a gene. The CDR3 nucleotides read TGCGCCAGCAGCCAAGGACTAGCGGGACCCTACGAGCAGTACTTC. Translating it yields CASSQGLAGPYEQYF.

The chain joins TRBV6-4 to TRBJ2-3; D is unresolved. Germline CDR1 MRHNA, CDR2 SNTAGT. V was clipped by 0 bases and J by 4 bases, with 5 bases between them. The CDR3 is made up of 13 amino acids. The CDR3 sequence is CASSDSEADTQYF. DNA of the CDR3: TGTGCCAGCAGTGACTCTGAGGCAGATACGCAGTATTTT.

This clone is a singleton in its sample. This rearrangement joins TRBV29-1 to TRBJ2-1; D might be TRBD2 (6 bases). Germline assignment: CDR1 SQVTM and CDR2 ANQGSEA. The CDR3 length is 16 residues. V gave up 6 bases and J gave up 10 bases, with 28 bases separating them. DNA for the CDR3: TGCAGCGTGAGTTGGAGCCCCGGGACTGCCCTCATGGAGCAGTTCTTC. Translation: CSVSWSPGTALMEQFF.

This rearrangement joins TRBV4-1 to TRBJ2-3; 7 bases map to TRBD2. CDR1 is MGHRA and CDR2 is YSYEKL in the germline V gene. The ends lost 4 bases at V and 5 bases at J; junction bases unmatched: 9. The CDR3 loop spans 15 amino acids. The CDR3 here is CASSLRGRARDTQYF. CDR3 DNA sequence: TGCGCCAGCAGCCTGCGGGGGAGGGCCAGAGATACGCAGTATTTT.

CDR3 residues: CASSRGQGASGTQYF. For the CDR3, the DNA is TGCGCCAGCAGCCGTGGACAGGGGGCTTCGGGTACGCAGTATTTT. This chain links TRBV4-1 with TRBJ2-3; the match to TRBD1 covers 11 bases. CDR3 length: 15 amino acids. Germline lookup yields CDR1 MGHRA and CDR2 YSYEKL. Trimming at V came to 4 bases and at J to 8 bases, leaving 8 bases not matched to a gene.

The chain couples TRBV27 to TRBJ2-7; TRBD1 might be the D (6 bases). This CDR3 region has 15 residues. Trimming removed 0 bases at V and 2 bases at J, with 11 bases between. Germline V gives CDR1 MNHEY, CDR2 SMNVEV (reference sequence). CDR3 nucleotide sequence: TGTGCCAGCAGTTTATCGGGACACCTGACCTACGAGCAGTACTTC. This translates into CASSLSGHLTYEQYF.

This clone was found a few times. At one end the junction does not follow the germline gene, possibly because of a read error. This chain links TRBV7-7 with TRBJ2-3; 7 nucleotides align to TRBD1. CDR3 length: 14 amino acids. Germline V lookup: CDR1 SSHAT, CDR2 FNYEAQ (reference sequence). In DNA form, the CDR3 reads TGTGCTAGCAGCCACGGACAGGGCACAGATACGCAGTATTTT. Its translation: CASSHGQGTDTQYF.

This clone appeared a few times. CDR3 sequence (DNA): TGTGCCTGGAGTGGGGGGACAGAGAACACTGAAGCTTTCTTT. This sequence encodes CAWSGGTENTEAFF. J is TRBJ1-1 and V is TRBV30; the match to TRBD1 covers 7 bases. In germline, CDR1 is GTSNPN, CDR2 SVGIG (reference sequence). Trimming cost V 1 base and J 1 base; bases outside gene matches: 3. CDR3 size: 14 residues.